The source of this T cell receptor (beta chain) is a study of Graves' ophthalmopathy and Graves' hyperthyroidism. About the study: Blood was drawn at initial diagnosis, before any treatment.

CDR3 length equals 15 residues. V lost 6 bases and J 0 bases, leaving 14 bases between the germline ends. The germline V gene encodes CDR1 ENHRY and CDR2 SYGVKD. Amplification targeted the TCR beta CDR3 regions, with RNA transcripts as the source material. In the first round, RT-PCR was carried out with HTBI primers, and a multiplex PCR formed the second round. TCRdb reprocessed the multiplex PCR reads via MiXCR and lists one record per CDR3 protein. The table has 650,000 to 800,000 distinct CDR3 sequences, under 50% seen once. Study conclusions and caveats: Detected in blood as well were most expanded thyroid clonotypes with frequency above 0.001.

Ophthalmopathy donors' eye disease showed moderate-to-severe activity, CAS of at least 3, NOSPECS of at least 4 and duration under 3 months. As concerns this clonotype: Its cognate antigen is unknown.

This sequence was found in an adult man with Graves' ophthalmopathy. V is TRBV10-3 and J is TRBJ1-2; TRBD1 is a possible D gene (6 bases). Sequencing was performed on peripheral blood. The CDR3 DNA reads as TGTGCCATCAGCTTGGAGGACAGAACTAACTATGGCTACACCTTC. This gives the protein CAISLEDRTNYGYTF.